The 20 T cell receptor beta chains presented below share a single source sample, sequenced in a study of T cell repertoires in cytomegalovirus infection. TCRdb reprocessed the reads via MiXCR and lists one record per CDR3 protein. The sample has around 430,000 distinct CDR3 sequences, roughly 46% seen once; the top ten hold about 39%. No antigen has been assigned to these receptors. The specimen comprised cultured PBMCs, sampled from culture after CMV antigen stimulation. Receptors were obtained from a human donor in good health (CMV status not recorded). Some clones in this sample may be carry-over from other donors' samples.

V gene TRBV7-2 combines with J gene TRBJ2-3, with 9 nucleotides matching TRBD2. There are 16 residues in the CDR3. Germline values: CDR1 SGHTA, CDR2 FQGNSA. With 2 bases clipped from V and 3 bases from J, the junction kept 6 bases outside the gene matches. The CDR3 bases are TGTGCCAGCAGCTTAAGGGCTAGCGGGGCAACAGATACGCAGTATTTT. It encodes CASSLRASGATDTQYF.

In this sample, this clonotype turned up once. J is TRBJ2-1 and V is TRBV5-5; D assignment may be TRBD1 or TRBD2 (5 bases each). V lost 4 bases, J lost 0 bases, and 11 bases lay in between. CDR1 and CDR2 (germline): SGHKS, YYEKEE (reference sequence). The length of the CDR3 is 15 residues. The CDR3 is CASSMVGDSYNEQFF. CDR3 DNA: TGTGCCAGCAGCATGGTGGGGGACTCCTACAATGAGCAGTTCTTC. The full variable domain, in which reference TRBV5-5 and TRBJ2-1 provide the parts outside the CDR3, is DAGVTQSPTHLIKTRGQQVTLRCSPISGHKSVSWYQQVLGQGPQFIFQYYEKEERGRGNFPDRFSARQFPNYSSELNVNALLLGDSALYLCASSMVGDSYNEQFFGPGTRLTVL.

This clonotype showed up just a few times. V gene TRBV7-2 combines with J gene TRBJ2-7; D is possibly TRBD2 (6 bases). CDR1 is SGHTA, CDR2 FQGNSA, per germline. This CDR3 has 15 amino acids. The V end was cut by 5 bases, the J end by 3 bases, with 17 bases between. Here the CDR3 DNA reads TGTGCCAGCAGCGACCCGTATGGAGGGAACTACGAGCAGTACTTC. Translation: CASSDPYGGNYEQYF.

This chain connects TRBV7-8 to TRBJ1-1; D unresolved. The V gene's germline CDR1 is SGHVS and CDR2 FQNEAQ. This CDR3 region has 16 residues. With 2 bases removed from V and 4 bases from J, the gap between germline ends came to 17 bases. CDR3 DNA: TGTGCCAGCAGCTTATTGGGTCCAGGCTCGAGCACTGAAGCTTTCTTT. It encodes CASSLLGPGSSTEAFF.

This chain joins TRBV18 and TRBJ2-1; either TRBD1 or TRBD2 may fit D (5 bases each). Germline values: CDR1 KGHSH, CDR2 LQKENI. This CDR3 contains 16 residues. V was cut by 6 bases and J by 0 bases, with 15 bases left in between. The CDR3 reads CASSGTKVGSYNEQFF. Written as DNA, the CDR3 is TGTGCCAGCTCGGGGACGAAGGTCGGCTCCTACAATGAGCAGTTCTTC.

This chain joins TRBV11-2 and TRBJ1-2; a weak D match, TRBD1 (5 bases). Germline CDR1 reads SGHAT; CDR2 reads FQNNGV. V dropped 3 bases and J dropped 4 bases, with 15 bases sitting between them. This CDR3 is 15 amino acids long. CDR3 region: CASSLDAAGGYGYTF. The CDR3 nucleotides read TGTGCCAGCAGCTTGGATGCGGCGGGGGGCTATGGCTACACCTTC.

Concerning this clonotype itself: A read error may explain this, as a much larger clone is one base away. The J gene is TRBJ1-2, the V gene TRBV7-9, with a tentative D call TRBD1 (6 bases). Germline V gene data show CDR1 as SEHNR and CDR2 as FQNEAQ (reference sequence). This CDR3 comprises 15 residues. Trimming removed 2 bases at V and 4 bases at J, with 14 bases between. The CDR3 protein is CASSLRRGWSYGYTF. CDR3 nucleotides: TGTGCCAGCAGCTTAAGAAGGGGGTGGAGCTATGGCTACACCTTC.

The sample holds a few counts of this clonotype. This chain connects TRBV12-3 or TRBV12-4 to TRBJ2-1, with D possibly matching TRBD2 (6 bases). This CDR3 spans 14 amino acids. The ends were cut back, 8 bases at V and 3 bases at J, with 14 bases in the middle. CDR3: CASRLGGNYNEQFF. The DNA of the CDR3 is TGTGCCAGCCGGTTGGGAGGAAACTACAATGAGCAGTTCTTC.

CDR3 coding DNA: TGTGCCAGCAGCTTTAGAGGGTCGACCAACAATGAGCAGTTCTTC. Its translation: CASSFRGSTNNEQFF. This sequence joins TRBV7-2 and TRBJ2-1; D may be TRBD2 (5 bases). The V end was cut by 3 bases, the J end by 5 bases, with 14 bases between. CDR1 is SGHTA and CDR2 is FQGNSA in the germline V gene. This CDR3 has 15 residues.

V is TRBV5-1 and J is TRBJ1-6; possibly TRBD1 for D (5 bases). Per the germline V gene, CDR1 is SGHRS and CDR2 is YFSETQ. The ends were cut back, 5 bases at V and 2 bases at J, with 17 bases in the middle. The CDR3 loop spans 17 amino acids. CDR3 amino acids: CASSLGTPDPYNSPLHF. Here the CDR3 DNA reads TGCGCCAGCAGTCTCGGGACTCCGGACCCCTATAATTCACCCCTCCACTTT.

This clonotype showed up many times. V is TRBV5-6 and J is TRBJ2-7; tentative D call: TRBD1 (6 bases). CDR3 length: 14 amino acids. Trimming removed 0 bases from V and 2 bases from J, with 9 bases in between. Germline V gene sequence: CDR1 SGHDT, CDR2 YYEEEE. Here the CDR3 reads CASSLAGQTYEQYF. Written as DNA, the CDR3 is TGTGCCAGCAGCTTGGCCGGACAGACCTACGAGCAGTACTTC.

The chain joins TRBV30 to TRBJ2-1; possibly TRBD1 for D (6 bases). Germline CDR1 is GTSNPN and CDR2 is SVGIG (reference sequence). V was trimmed by 6 bases and J by 0 bases, leaving 15 bases between them. This CDR3 spans 15 amino acids. This chain's CDR3 is CACTYTGSSYNEQFF. For the CDR3, the DNA is TGTGCCTGTACATACACAGGGAGCTCCTACAATGAGCAGTTCTTC.

The V call is TRBV7-6, the J call TRBJ2-7; 9 positions match TRBD1. CDR3 length equals 18 residues. Per the germline V gene, CDR1 is SGHVS and CDR2 is FNYEAQ. V lost 4 bases and J lost 0; bases outside the gene matches: 13. CDR3 sequence reads: CASSSIASGTGSSYEQYF. In DNA form, the CDR3 reads TGTGCCAGCAGCTCCATAGCCTCCGGGACAGGGAGCTCCTACGAGCAGTACTTC.

This clonotype showed up just once. This chain joins TRBV11-2 and TRBJ2-2; the match to TRBD2 covers 11 bases. The CDR3 sequence is 14 residues long. Germline-derived CDR1 and CDR2 are SGHAT and FQNNGV. V lost 3 bases and J lost 7; bases outside the gene matches: 1. The CDR3 loop is CASSLTSGIGELFF. DNA for the CDR3: TGTGCCAGCAGCTTGACTAGCGGGATCGGGGAGCTGTTTTTT.

V gene TRBV7-9 combines with J gene TRBJ1-5; 11 bases agree with TRBD1. The CDR3 spans 15 residues. The germline V gene has CDR1 SEHNR and CDR2 FQNEAQ (reference sequence). The V gene end was trimmed by 4 bases and the J gene end by 7 bases; junction bases not matched to a gene: 6. The CDR3 sequence: CASSSGQGARQPQHF. CDR3 DNA sequence: TGTGCCAGCAGCTCAGGACAGGGGGCAAGACAGCCCCAGCATTTT. Complete variable domain (other parts from reference TRBV7-9 and TRBJ1-5): DTGVSQNPRHKITKRGQNVTFRCDPISEHNRLYWYRQTLGQGPEFLTYFQNEAQLEKSRLLSDRFSAERPKGSFSTLEIQRTEQGDSAMYLCASSSGQGARQPQHFGDGTRLSIL.

The rearrangement links TRBV19 to TRBJ2-5, with D perhaps TRBD1 or TRBD2 (5 bases each). V dropped 5 bases and J dropped 0 bases, with 19 bases sitting between them. The CDR3 totals 17 residues. Per germline, CDR1 LNHDA and CDR2 SQIVND (reference sequence). The CDR3 sequence: CASSLGDRTAYQETQYF. CDR3 nucleotide sequence: TGTGCCAGTAGTCTGGGGGACCGAACTGCCTACCAAGAGACCCAGTACTTC.

The rearrangement joins TRBV6-5 to TRBJ1-2, with a tentative D call TRBD1 (6 bases). Germline CDR1 and CDR2: MNHEY and SVGAGI. The CDR3 is 14 amino acids. V lost 6 bases, J lost 2 bases, and 13 bases lay in between. The CDR3 DNA follows: TGTGCCAGCAGACGGGGGGCCATAAACTATGGCTACACCTTC. Its translation: CASRRGAINYGYTF.

The rearrangement links TRBV15 to TRBJ2-3, with D perhaps TRBD2 (5 bases). This CDR3 comprises 15 residues. Looked up from germline, CDR1 is LNHNV and CDR2 is YYDKDF (reference sequence). Trimming stripped 0 bases from V and 4 bases from J, with 11 bases between. CDR3 sequence reads: CATSREGRWADTQYF. The CDR3 bases are TGTGCCACCAGCAGAGAGGGGAGATGGGCAGATACGCAGTATTTT.

This chain joins TRBV11-1 and TRBJ2-6; TRBD2 matches 8 bases. The trim removed 5 bases at V and 0 bases at J, leaving 3 bases unmatched. The length of the CDR3 is 16 residues. Per germline, CDR1 SGHAT and CDR2 FQDESV (reference sequence). The CDR3 region has the DNA TGTGCCAGCAGCGCGGGGGGAAACTCTGGGGCCAACGTCCTGACTTTC. It specifies CASSAGGNSGANVLTF.

This chain uses TRBV11-2 with TRBJ1-1, with 7 nucleotides matching TRBD1. V shed 5 bases, J shed 3 bases, and the junction held 9 bases outside the gene matches. The CDR3 sequence is 15 residues long. The V gene's germline CDR1 is SGHAT and CDR2 FQNNGV. The chain's CDR3 is CASSLGGQGDTEAFF. Here the CDR3 DNA reads TGTGCCAGCAGCCTTGGGGGTCAGGGGGACACTGAAGCTTTCTTT.